These 2 T cell receptor beta chains originate from one sample sequenced in a study of CD8 T cells in ankylosing spondylitis. TCRdb analysed the 5' RACE reads with MiXCR anew, one entry per CDR3 protein. Of 150,000 to 200,000 distinct CDR3 sequences listed, 15% to 20% were seen once; the top ten hold about 4.3%. Material: blood, either unsorted or a sorted T cell fraction (not recorded which). The receptors derive from a male donor aged 5 to 30 with ankylosing spondylitis or in good health (not recorded which).

This clonotype was detected many times. This sequence joins TRBV5-1 and TRBJ2-5; tentative D call: TRBD2 (5 bases). The CDR3 is 16 amino acids. V lost 7 bases and J lost 3, with 22 bases in between. Germline V gene lookup returns CDR1 SGHRS and CDR2 YFSETQ. The CDR3 DNA reads TGCGCCAGCCGGCCATACAGCGGATATGGGGAAGAGACCCAGTACTTC. Residues: CASRPYSGYGEETQYF.

A remark on this clonotype: This may stem from a read error, because a much larger clone lies one nucleotide away. The rearrangement joins TRBV4-1 to TRBJ2-1; a possible D gene is TRBD2 (6 bases). V gave up 2 bases and J gave up 3 bases, with 17 bases separating them. The CDR3 is 17 amino acids. Germline CDR1 MGHRA, CDR2 YSYEKL. The CDR3 nucleotides are TGCGCCAGCAGCCAAAGTGCGGTGGAGGGCCTCTACAATGAGCAGTTCTTC. This encodes CASSQSAVEGLYNEQFF.